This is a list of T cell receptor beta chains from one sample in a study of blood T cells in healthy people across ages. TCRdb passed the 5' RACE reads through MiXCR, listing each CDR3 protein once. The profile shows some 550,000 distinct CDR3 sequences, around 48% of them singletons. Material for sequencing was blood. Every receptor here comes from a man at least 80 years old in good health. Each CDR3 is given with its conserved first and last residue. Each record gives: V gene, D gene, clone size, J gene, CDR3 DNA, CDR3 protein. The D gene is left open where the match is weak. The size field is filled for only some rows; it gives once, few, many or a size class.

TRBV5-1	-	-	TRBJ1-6	TGCGCCAGCAGCACGGACGTCAGGGCAAGGAATTCACCCCTCCACTTT	CASSTDVRARNSPLHF
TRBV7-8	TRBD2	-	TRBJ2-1	TGTGCCAGCAGCTTATATCGGCAGGGAGGGGTCAATGAGCAGTTCTTC	CASSLYRQGGVNEQFF
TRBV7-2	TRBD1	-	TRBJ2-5	TGTGCCAGCAGCTTAGCGCCTCGGGACAGGGAGCAGTACTTC	CASSLAPRDREQYF
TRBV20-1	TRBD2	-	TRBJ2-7	TGCAGTGCTACTCCGGGACTAGCGATTGGAGGCGAGCAGTACTTC	CSATPGLAIGGEQYF
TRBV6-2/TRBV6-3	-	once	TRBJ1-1	TGTGCCAGCACGCGAGGGGCGGTCAACACTGAAGCTTTCTTT	CASTRGAVNTEAFF
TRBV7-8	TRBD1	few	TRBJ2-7	TGTGCCAGCAGCATTGGACAGGGCTACGAGCAGTACTTC	CASSIGQGYEQYF
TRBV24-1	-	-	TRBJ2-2	TGTGCCACCAGTGATTTGCGCGGGGGCGTGAACACCGGGGAGCTGTTTTTT	CATSDLRGGVNTGELFF
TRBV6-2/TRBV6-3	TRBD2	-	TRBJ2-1	TGTGCCAGCAGTTACTCCCGGCCTAGCGGGAGCCATGAGCAGTTCTTC	CASSYSRPSGSHEQFF
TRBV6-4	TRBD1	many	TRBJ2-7	TGTGCCAGCAGTAAGGGTACAGGGGGCGCCGAGCAGTACTTC	CASSKGTGGAEQYF
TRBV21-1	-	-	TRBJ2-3	TGTGCCAGCAGCAGGGAACCCTCGGGACTAGCGGAGGGCGGGGCAGATACGCAGTATTTT	CASSREPSGLAEGGADTQYF
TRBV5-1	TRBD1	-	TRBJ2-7	TGCGCCAGCAGCTGGAGACAGGGGTATTACGAGCAGTACTTC	CASSWRQGYYEQYF
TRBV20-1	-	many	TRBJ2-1	TGCAGTGCTAGAGATCGGGAGAATCCCAATGAGCAGTTCTTC	CSARDRENPNEQFF
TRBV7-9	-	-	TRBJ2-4	TGTGCCAGCAGCTTAGTCCTAGCTGGAAGCATTCAGTACTTC	CASSLVLAGSIQYF
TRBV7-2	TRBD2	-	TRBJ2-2	TGTGCCAGCGGGAGGGCGCCCCTTCCCTTCGGGGAGCTGTTTTTT	CASGRAPLPFGELFF
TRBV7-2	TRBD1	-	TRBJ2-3	TGTGCCAGCAGGCCCAACAGGGGTTCGGCAGATACGCAGTATTTT	CASRPNRGSADTQYF
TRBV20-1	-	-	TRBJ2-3	TGCAGTGCTAGAGATCTCGCGGGACCCCCGGGAGATACGCAGTATTTT	CSARDLAGPPGDTQYF
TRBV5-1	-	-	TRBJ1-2	TGCGCCAGCCGCCGGGGCACCTCTAACTATGGCTACACCTTC	CASRRGTSNYGYTF
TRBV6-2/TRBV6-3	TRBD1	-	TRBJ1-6	TGTGCCAGCGGACAGGGCATGTCACCCCTCCACTTT	CASGQGMSPLHF
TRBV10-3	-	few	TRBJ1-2	TGTGCCATCAGCTCCAGGGACACCTCCTATGGCTACACCTTC	CAISSRDTSYGYTF
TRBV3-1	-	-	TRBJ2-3	TGTGCCAGCAGGCAAGGGGTTCCAGATACGCAGTATTTT	CASRQGVPDTQYF
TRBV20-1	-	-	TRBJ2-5	TGCGGTGCCGCGAGGCCAGAAAAAGAGACCCAGTACTTC	CGAARPEKETQYF
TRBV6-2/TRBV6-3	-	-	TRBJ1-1	TGTGCCAGCAGAGGACCGCTGAACACTGAAGCTTTCTTT	CASRGPLNTEAFF
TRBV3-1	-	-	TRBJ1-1	TGTGCCAGCAGCCAAGGAAGGGGCGGTACTGAAGCTTTCTTT	CASSQGRGGTEAFF
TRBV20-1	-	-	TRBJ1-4	TGCAGTGCTAGAGATGCCGCAACTAATGAAAAACTGTTTTTT	CSARDAATNEKLFF
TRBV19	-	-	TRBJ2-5	TGTGCCAGTAGTATAGGCGGAGGTGCGGGCAGGGTGTACCAAGAGACCCAGTACTTC	CASSIGGGAGRVYQETQYF
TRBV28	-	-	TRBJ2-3	TGTGCCAGCAGTTTTTTGCGGCGCACAGATACGCAGTATTTT	CASSFLRRTDTQYF
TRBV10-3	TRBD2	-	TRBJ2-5	TGTGCCATCAGTGCGGCAGCGGGAGAGGAGACCCAGTACTTC	CAISAAAGEETQYF
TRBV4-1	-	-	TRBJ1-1	TGCGCCAGCAGCCAATTGGGACGTCACGTGAACACTGAAGCTTTCTTT	CASSQLGRHVNTEAFF
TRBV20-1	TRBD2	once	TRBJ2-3	TGCAGTGCCCAGACGCCTAGCGGGAGTTTATATACGCAGTATTTT	CSAQTPSGSLYTQYF
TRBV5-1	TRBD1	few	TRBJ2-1	TGCGCCAGCAGCCACGGACAGGACCTATACAATGAGCAGTTCTTC	CASSHGQDLYNEQFF
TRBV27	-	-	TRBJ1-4	TGTGCCAGCAGCCCGTTCGGACCTTCTGAAAAACTGTTTTTT	CASSPFGPSEKLFF
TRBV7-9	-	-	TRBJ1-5	TGTGCCAGCAGCTTAGGAAGTCGGGGGCCTCAGCCCCAGCATTTT	CASSLGSRGPQPQHF
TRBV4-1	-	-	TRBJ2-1	TGCGCCAGCGGGCGGTGGGGAGCGGGTGGAGGTTACAATGAGCAGTTCTTC	CASGRWGAGGGYNEQFF
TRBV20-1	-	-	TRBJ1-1	TGCAGTGCTAGAGATAGACAGCTTAACACTGAAGCTTTCTTT	CSARDRQLNTEAFF
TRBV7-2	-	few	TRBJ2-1	TGTGCCAGTAGCTTAGGGCGAGCGGGCTACAATGAGCAGTTCTTC	CASSLGRAGYNEQFF
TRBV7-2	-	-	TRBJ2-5	TGTGCCAGCAGCCCATACCAAGGGACCCAGTACTTC	CASSPYQGTQYF
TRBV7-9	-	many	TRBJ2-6	TGTGCCAGCAGCCGCCTAGGTACAGGGTGGGGCTCTGGGGCCAACGTCCTGACTTTC	CASSRLGTGWGSGANVLTF
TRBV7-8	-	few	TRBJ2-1	TGTGCCAGCAGCTTAATGAGAAATGAGCAGTTCTTC	CASSLMRNEQFF
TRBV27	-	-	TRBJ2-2	TGTGCCAGCAGTTCCCCATTTACCGGGGAGCTGTTTTTT	CASSSPFTGELFF
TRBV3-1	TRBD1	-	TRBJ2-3	TGTGCCAGCAGCCAATCCAGACAGGGGGCAAATACGCAGTATTTT	CASSQSRQGANTQYF
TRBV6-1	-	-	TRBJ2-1	TGTGCCAGTAGGCAGCCCGGGACAGGAGAGCGGGAGAAGCAGTTCTTC	CASRQPGTGEREKQFF
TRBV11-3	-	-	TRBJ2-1	TGTGCCAGCAGCCCCCCGACAGATAACAATGAGCAGTTCTTC	CASSPPTDNNEQFF
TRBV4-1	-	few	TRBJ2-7	TGCGCCAGCAGCCCCCGGGACACTTTCTCCTACGAGCAGTACTTC	CASSPRDTFSYEQYF
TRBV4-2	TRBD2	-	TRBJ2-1	TGTGCCAGCAGCCAAGTTCTGACTAGCGGGACAGGACCCTACAATGAGCAGTTCTTC	CASSQVLTSGTGPYNEQFF
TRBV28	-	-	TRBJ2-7	TGTGCCAGCAACCCCCAGGGTCGGGGCGAGCAGTACTTC	CASNPQGRGEQYF
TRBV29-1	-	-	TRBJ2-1	TGCAGCGTTGAAGGAGGGACGAGCTCCTACAATGAGCAGTTCTTC	CSVEGGTSSYNEQFF
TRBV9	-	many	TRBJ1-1	TGTGCCAGCAGCGCGGGACAGAACACTGAAGCTTTCTTT	CASSAGQNTEAFF
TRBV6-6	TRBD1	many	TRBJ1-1	TGTGCCAGCAGACGACAGGGGAGTTACACTGAAGCTTTCTTT	CASRRQGSYTEAFF